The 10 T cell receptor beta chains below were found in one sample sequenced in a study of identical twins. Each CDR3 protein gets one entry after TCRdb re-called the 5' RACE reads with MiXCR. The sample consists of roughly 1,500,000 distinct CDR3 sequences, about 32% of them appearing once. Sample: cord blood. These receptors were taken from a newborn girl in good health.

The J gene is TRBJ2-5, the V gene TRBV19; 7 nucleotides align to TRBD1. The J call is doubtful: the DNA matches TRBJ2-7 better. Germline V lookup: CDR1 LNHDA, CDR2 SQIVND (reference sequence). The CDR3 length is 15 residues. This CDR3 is CASSIAPTGIPEQYF. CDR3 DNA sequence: TGTGCCAGTAGTATAGCACCGACAGGGATCCCCGAGCAGTACTTC.

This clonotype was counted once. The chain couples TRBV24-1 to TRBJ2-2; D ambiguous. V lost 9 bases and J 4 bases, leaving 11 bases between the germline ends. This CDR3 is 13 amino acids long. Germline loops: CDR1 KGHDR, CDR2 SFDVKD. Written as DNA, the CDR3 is TGTGCCACCTTTGACCAGAGCACCGGGGAGCTGTTTTTT. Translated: CATFDQSTGELFF.

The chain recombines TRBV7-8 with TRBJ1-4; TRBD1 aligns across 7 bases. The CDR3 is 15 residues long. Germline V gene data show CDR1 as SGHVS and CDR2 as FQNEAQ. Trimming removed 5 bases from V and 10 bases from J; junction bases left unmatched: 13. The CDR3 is CASSPDRVGPGKLFF. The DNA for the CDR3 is TGTGCCAGCAGCCCCGACAGGGTCGGCCCCGGAAAACTGTTTTTT.

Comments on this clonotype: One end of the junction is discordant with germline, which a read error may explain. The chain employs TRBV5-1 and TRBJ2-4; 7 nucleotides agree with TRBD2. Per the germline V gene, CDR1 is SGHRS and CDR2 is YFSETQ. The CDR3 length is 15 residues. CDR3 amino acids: CVSSPAGLRENIQYF. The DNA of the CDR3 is TGCGTCAGCAGCCCAGCGGGATTAAGGGAAAACATTCAGTACTTC.

Written as DNA, the CDR3 is TGTGCCACCACGGGGGGAGTGAGCAACAATGAGCAGTACTTC. Protein: CATTGGVSNNEQYF. The chain links TRBV6-5 to TRBJ2-5; 7 nucleotides match TRBD2. Per germline, CDR1 MNHEY and CDR2 SVGAGI. The junction had 19 bases not matched to a gene; V was cut back by 10 bases and J by 11 bases. The CDR3 length is 14 residues.

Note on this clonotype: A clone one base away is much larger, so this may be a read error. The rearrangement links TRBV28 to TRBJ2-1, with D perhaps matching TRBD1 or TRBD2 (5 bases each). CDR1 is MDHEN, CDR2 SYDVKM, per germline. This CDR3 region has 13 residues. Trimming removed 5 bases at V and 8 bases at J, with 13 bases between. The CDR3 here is CASSVRGGDEQFF. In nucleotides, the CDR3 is TGTGCCAGCAGTGTGAGGGGCGGAGATGAGCAGTTCTTC. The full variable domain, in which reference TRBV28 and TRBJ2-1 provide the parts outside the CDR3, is DVKVTQSSRYLVKRTGEKVFLECVQDMDHENMFWYRQDPGLGLRLIYFSYDVKMKEKGDIPEGYSVSREKKERFSLILESASTNQTSMYLCASSVRGGDEQFFGPGTRLTVL.

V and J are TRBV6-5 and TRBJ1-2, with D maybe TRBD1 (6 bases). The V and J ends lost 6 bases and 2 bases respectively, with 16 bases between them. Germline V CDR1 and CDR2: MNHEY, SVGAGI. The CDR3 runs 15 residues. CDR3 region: CASSRNHRANYGYTF. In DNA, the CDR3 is TGTGCCAGCAGCAGGAATCACAGGGCAAACTATGGCTACACCTTC.

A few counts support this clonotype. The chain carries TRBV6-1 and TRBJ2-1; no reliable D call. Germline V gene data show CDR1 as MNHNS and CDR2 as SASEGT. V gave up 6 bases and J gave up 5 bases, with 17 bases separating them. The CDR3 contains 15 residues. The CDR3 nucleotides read TGTGCCAGCAGAGCTAGGCTAGTAAAAGACAATGAGCAGTTCTTC. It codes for CASRARLVKDNEQFF.

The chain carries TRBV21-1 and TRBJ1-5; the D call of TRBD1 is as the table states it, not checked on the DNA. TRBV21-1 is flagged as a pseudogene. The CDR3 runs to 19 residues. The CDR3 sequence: CASSKNLRRGQGSNQPQHF. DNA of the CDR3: TGTGCCAGCAGCAAAAATCTCCGCAGGGGGCAAGGTAGCAATCAGCCCCAGCATTTT.

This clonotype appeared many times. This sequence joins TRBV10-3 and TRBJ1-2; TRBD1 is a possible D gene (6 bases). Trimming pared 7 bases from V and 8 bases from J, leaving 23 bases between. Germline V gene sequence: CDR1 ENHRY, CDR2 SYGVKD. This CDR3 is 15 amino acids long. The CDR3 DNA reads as TGTGCCATCAATGGCCACGGGACCTCCCAGGGGGGCTACACCTTC. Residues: CAINGHGTSQGGYTF.